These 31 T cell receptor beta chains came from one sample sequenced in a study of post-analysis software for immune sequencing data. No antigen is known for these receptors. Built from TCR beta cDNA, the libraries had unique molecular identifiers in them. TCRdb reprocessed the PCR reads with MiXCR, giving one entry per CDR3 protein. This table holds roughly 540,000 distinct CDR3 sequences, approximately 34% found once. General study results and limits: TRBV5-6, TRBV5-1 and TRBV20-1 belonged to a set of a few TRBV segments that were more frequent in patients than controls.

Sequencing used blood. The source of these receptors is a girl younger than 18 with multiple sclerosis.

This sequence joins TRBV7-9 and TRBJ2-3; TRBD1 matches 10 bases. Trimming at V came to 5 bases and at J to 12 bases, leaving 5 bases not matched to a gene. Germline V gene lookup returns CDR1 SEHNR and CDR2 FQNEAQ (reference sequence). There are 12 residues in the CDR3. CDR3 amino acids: CASSPGQGTQYF. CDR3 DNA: TGTGCCAGCAGCCCGGGACAGGGGACCCAGTATTTT.

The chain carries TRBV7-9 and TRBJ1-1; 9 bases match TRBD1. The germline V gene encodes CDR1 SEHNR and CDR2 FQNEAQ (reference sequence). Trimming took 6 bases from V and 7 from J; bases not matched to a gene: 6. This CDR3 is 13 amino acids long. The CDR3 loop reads CASSPGTGLEAFF. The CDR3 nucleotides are TGTGCCAGCAGTCCCGGGACAGGGCTTGAAGCTTTCTTT.

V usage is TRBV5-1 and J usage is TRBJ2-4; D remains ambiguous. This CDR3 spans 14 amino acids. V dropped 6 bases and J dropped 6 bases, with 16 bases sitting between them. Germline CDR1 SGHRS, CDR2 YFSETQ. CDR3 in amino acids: CASNGDLVGNIQYF. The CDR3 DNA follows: TGCGCCAGCAATGGGGATTTAGTGGGAAACATTCAGTACTTC.

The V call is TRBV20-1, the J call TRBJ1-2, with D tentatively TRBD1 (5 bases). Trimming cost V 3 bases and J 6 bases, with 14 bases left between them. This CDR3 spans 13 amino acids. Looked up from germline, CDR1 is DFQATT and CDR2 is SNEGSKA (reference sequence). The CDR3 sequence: CSASNRIFDGYTF. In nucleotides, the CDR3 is TGCAGTGCTAGTAACAGGATTTTTGATGGCTACACCTTC.

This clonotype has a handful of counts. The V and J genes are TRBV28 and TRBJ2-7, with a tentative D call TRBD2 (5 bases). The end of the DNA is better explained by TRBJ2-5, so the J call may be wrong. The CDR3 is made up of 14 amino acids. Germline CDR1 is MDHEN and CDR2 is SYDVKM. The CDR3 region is CASSFSSGARTQYF. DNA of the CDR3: TGTGCCAGCAGTTTTTCGAGCGGAGCTAGGACCCAGTACTTC.

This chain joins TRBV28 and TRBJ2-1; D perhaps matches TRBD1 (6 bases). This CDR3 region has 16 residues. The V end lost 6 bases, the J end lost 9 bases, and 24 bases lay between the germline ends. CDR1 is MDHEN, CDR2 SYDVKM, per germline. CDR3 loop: CASSQPQGVPMGEQFF. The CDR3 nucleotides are TGTGCCAGCAGCCAGCCACAGGGTGTCCCTATGGGTGAGCAGTTCTTC.

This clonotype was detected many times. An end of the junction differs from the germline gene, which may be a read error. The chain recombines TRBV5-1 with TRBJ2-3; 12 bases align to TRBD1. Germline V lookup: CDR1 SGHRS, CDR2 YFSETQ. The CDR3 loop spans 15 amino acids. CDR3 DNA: TGTGCCAGCAGCTTGGGACAGGGGGCGACAGATACGCAGTATTTT. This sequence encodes CASSLGQGATDTQYF.

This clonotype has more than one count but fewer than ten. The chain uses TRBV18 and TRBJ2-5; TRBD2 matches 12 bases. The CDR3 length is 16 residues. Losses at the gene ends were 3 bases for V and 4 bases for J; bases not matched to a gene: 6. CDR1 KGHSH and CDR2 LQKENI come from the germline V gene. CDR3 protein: CASSPKEGLAGETQYF. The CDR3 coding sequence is TGTGCCAGCTCACCTAAAGAGGGACTAGCGGGAGAGACCCAGTACTTC.

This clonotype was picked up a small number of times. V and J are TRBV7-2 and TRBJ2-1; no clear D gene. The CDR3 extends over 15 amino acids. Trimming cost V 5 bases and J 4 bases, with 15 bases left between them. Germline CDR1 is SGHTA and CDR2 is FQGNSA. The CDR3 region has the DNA TGTGCCAGCAGCGACGGGCAAGGGTTATACAATGAGCAGTTCTTC. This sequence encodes CASSDGQGLYNEQFF.

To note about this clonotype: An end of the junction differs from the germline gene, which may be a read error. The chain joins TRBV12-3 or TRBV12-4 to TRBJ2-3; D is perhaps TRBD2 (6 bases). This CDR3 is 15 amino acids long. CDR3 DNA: TGTGCCAGCAGTTCCCCAACAACTAGCACAGATGCGCAGTATTTT. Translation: CASSSPTTSTDAQYF.

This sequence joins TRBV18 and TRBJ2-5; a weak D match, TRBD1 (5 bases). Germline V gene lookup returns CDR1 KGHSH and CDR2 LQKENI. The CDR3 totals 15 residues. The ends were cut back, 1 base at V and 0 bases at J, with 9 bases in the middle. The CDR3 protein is CASSPLGRNQETQYF. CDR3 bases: TGTGCCAGCTCACCACTGGGGCGGAACCAAGAGACCCAGTACTTC. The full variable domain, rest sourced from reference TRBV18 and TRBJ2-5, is NAGVMQNPRHLVRRRGQEARLRCSPMKGHSHVYWYRQLPEEGLKFMVYLQKENIIDESGMPKERFSAEFPKEGPSILRIQQVVRGDSAAYFCASSPLGRNQETQYFGPGTRLLVL.

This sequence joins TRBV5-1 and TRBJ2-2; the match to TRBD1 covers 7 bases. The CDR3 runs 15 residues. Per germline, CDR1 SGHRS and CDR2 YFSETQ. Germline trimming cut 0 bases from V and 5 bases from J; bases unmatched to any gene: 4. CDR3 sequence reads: CASSLVSRGTGELFF. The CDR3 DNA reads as TGCGCCAGCAGCTTGGTTTCCAGGGGGACCGGGGAGCTGTTTTTT.

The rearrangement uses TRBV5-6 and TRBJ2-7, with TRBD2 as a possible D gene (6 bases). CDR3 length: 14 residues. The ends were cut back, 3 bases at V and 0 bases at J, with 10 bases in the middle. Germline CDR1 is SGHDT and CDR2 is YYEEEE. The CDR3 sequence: CASSWEDYSYEQYF. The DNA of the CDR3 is TGTGCCAGCAGCTGGGAGGATTACTCCTACGAGCAGTACTTC.

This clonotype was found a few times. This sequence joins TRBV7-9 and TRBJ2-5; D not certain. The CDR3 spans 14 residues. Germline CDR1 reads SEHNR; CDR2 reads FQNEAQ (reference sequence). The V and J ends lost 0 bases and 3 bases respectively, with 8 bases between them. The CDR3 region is CASSLAQTKETQYF. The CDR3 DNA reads TGTGCCAGCAGCTTAGCGCAGACCAAAGAGACCCAGTACTTC.

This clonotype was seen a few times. CDR3 amino acids: CASTRTSGSTDTQYF. CDR3 DNA sequence: TGCGCCAGCACCCGGACTAGCGGTAGCACAGATACGCAGTATTTT. The chain couples TRBV5-1 to TRBJ2-3, with TRBD2 matching 10 bases. The J segment lost 0 bases and the V segment lost 6 bases, leaving 4 bases of the junction unmatched. CDR3 length: 15 amino acids. Germline-derived CDR1 and CDR2 are SGHRS and YFSETQ.

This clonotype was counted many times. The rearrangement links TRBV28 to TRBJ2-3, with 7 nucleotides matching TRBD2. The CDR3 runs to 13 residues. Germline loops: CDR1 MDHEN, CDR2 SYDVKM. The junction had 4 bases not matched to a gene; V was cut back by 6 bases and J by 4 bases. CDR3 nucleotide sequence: TGTGCCAGCAGCCCAGGGAGGGCAGATACGCAGTATTTT. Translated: CASSPGRADTQYF.

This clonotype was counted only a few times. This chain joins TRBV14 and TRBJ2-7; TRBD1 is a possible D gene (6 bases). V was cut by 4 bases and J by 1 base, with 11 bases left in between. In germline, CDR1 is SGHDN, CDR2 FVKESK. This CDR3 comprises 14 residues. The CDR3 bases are TGTGCCAGCAGCCTATACAGGGATTCCTACGAGCAGTACTTC. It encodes CASSLYRDSYEQYF.

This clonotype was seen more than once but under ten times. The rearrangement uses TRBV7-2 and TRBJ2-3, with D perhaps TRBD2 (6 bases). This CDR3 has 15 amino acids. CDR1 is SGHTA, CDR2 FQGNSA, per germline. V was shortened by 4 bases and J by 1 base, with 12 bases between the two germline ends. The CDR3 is CASSWILAGTDTQYF. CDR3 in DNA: TGTGCCAGCAGCTGGATACTAGCTGGCACAGATACGCAGTATTTT.

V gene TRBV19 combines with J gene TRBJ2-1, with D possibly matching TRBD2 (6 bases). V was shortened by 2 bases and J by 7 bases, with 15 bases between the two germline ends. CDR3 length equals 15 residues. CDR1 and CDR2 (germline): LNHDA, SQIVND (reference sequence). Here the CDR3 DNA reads TGTGCCAGTAGTATAACCGGGAGTAGCATGAATGAGCAGTTCTTC. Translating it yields CASSITGSSMNEQFF.

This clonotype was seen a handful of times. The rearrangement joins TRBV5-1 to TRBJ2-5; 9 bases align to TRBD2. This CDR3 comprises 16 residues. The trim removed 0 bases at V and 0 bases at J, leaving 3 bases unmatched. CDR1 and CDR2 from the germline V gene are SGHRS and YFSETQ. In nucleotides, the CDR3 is TGCGCCAGCAGCTTGGTGCTAGCGGGGCACCAAGAGACCCAGTACTTC. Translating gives CASSLVLAGHQETQYF. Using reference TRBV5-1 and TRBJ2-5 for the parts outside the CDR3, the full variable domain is KAGVTQTPRYLIKTRGQQVTLSCSPISGHRSVSWYQQTPGQGLQFLFEYFSETQRNKGNFPGRFSGRQFSNSRSEMNVSTLELGDSALYLCASSLVLAGHQETQYFGPGTRLLVL.

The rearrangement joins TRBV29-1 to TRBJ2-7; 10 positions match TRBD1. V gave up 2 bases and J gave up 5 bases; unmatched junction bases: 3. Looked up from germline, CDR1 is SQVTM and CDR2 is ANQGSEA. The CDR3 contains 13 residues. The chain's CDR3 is CSVERDRGNEQYF. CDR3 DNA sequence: TGCAGCGTTGAAAGGGACAGGGGCAACGAGCAGTACTTC.

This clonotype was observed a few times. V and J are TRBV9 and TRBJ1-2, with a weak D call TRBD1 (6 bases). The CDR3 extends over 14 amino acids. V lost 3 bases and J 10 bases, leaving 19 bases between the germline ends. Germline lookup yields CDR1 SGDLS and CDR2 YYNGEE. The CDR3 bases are TGTGCCAGCAGCGATCCCCGGGACACTGAGTCCTACACCTTC. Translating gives CASSDPRDTESYTF.

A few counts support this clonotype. CDR3 nucleotide sequence: TGTGCCCCCTTAGACCGAGGAGCTAACTATGGCTACACCTTC. The encoded protein is CAPLDRGANYGYTF. V usage is TRBV10-3 and J usage is TRBJ1-2; D not resolved. The germline CDR1 and CDR2 sequences are ENHRY and SYGVKD. V lost 11 bases to trimming and J lost 0 bases, with 16 bases between them. The CDR3 is 14 amino acids.

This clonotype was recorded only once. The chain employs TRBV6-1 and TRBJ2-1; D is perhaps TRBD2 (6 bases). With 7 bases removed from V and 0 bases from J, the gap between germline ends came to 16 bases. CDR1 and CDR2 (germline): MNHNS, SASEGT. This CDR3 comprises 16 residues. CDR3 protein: CASTQRIADSYNEQFF. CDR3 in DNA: TGTGCCAGCACCCAAAGAATAGCGGACTCCTACAATGAGCAGTTCTTC.

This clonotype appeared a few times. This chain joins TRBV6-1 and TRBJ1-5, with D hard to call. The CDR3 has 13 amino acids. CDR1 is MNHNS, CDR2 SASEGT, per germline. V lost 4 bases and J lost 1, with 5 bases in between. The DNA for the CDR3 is TGTGCCAGCAGTGTTAGAAGCAATCAGCCCCAGCATTTT. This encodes CASSVRSNQPQHF.

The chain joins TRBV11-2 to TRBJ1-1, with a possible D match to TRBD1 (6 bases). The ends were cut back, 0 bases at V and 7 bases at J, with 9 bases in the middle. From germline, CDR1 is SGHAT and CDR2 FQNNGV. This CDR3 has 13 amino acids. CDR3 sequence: CASSLDRGGEAFF. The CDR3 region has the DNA TGTGCCAGCAGCTTAGACAGGGGAGGTGAAGCTTTCTTT.

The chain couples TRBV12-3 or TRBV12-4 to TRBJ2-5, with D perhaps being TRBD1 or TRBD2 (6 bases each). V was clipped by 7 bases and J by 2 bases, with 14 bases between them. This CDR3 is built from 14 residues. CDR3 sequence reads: CASTRGTRQETQYF. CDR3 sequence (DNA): TGTGCCAGCACCCGGGGGACAAGACAAGAGACCCAGTACTTC.

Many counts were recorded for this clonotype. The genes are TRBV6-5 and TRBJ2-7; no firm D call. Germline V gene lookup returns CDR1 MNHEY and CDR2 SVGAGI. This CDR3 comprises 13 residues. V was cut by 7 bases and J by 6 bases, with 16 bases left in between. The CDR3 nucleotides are TGTGCCAGCACCCTACTAAGAGGTGGCGAGCAGTACTTC. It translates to CASTLLRGGEQYF.

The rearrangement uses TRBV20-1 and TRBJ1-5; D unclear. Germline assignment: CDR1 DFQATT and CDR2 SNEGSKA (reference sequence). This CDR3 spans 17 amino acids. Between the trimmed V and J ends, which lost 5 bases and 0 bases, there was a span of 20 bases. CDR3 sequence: CSAYDLIYQASNQPQHF. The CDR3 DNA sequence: TGCAGTGCTTACGACCTTATTTATCAGGCTAGCAATCAGCCCCAGCATTTT.

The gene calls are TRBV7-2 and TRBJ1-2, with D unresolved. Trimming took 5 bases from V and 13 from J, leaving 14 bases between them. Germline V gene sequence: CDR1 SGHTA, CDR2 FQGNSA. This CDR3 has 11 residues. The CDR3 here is CASSPITFGTF. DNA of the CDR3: TGTGCCAGCAGCCCCATCACCTTTGGCACCTTC.

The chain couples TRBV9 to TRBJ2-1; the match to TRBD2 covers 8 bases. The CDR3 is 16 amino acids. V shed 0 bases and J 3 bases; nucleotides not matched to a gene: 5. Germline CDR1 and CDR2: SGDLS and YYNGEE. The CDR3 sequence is CASSVGPGGGYNEQFF. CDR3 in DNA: TGTGCCAGCAGCGTAGGGCCCGGGGGGGGCTACAATGAGCAGTTCTTC.